This T cell receptor beta chain was sequenced during a study of blood T cell repertoires in COVID-19. Study-wide background: Researchers got acute and convalescent COVID-19 samples from the United States, Italy and Spain. PBMCs, B-cell-depleted T cells, or T cells were the source of the cDNA or gDNA that made up the material.

Source study methods: Estimates of nucleated cell counts were drawn from the amplification of reference gene primers. The assay was immunoSEQ multiplex PCR, and TCRdb's table has in-frame clones only and misses some. That table is the source of V, J and clone size, and D and trimming were worked out from the DNA. The table includes over 10,000 clones, about 88% detected once. The germline CDR1 and CDR2 sequences are MDHEN and SYDVKM. The V end lost 3 bases, the J end lost 2 bases, and 10 bases lay between the germline ends. CDR3 length equals 14 residues. Material: peripheral blood. V is TRBV28 and J is TRBJ1-1; D is unclear. The source of this sequence is a woman aged 60-75 years with active COVID-19. The CDR3 bases are TGTGCCAGCAGTTTTGCGGGGTTCAACACTGAAGCTTTCTTT. Residues: CASSFAGFNTEAFF.